These 21 T cell receptor beta chains were sequenced from one sample in a study of cytomegalovirus exposure and HLA in healthy donors. Primers for the PCR totalled 60 Vbeta and 13 Jbeta. Data came from immunoSEQ multiplex PCR; TCRdb stores just in-frame clones and leaves some out. The sample shows around 98,000 clones, roughly two thirds of them seen only once. Material for sequencing was PBMCs. Source of these receptors: a female donor in good health and CMV-seronegative.

The chain joins TRBV7-8 to TRBJ2-5; the D is unclear. This CDR3 contains 15 residues. Germline values: CDR1 SGHVS, CDR2 FQNEAQ. V was shortened by 1 base and J by 3 bases, with 12 bases between the two germline ends. The CDR3, as DNA: TGTGCCAGCAGCTTAGGGTTGGTCCGCGAAGAGACCCAGTACTTC. Translated: CASSLGLVREETQYF. Variable domain in full (rest from reference TRBV7-8 and TRBJ2-5): GAGVSQSPRYKVAKRGQDVALRCDPISGHVSLFWYQQALGQGPEFLTYFQNEAQLDKSGLPSDRFFAERPEGSVSTLKIQRTQQEDSAVYLCASSLGLVREETQYFGPGTRLLVL.

This chain joins TRBV2 and TRBJ2-7; D not certain. The V end was cut by 4 bases, the J end by 3 bases, with 10 bases between. The CDR3 spans 13 residues. From germline, CDR1 is SNHLY and CDR2 FYNNEI. Here the CDR3 DNA reads TGTGCCAGCAGTGGATACCTTAGCTACGAGCAGTACTTC. Translating gives CASSGYLSYEQYF. The full variable domain, rest sourced from reference TRBV2 and TRBJ2-7, is EPEVTQTPSHQVTQMGQEVILRCVPISNHLYFYWYRQILGQKVEFLVSFYNNEISEKSEIFDDQFSVERPDGSNFTLKIRSTKLEDSAMYFCASSGYLSYEQYFGPGTRLTVT.

This chain joins TRBV9 and TRBJ2-7; a possible D gene is TRBD2 (5 bases). Trimming left V 0 bases short and J 2 bases short, with 15 bases between. This CDR3 contains 16 residues. The germline V gene encodes CDR1 SGDLS and CDR2 YYNGEE. The CDR3 bases are TGTGCCAGCAGCGTAGGGCGGGCAGCATCCACCTACGAGCAGTACTTC. Its protein product is CASSVGRAASTYEQYF.

The gene calls are TRBV10-2 and TRBJ1-5; D is unresolved. V lost 0 bases and J lost 7, with 10 bases in between. Germline V gene data show CDR1 as WSHSY and CDR2 as SAAADI. CDR3 size: 14 residues. CDR3 amino acids: CASSESVATQPQHF. In DNA form, the CDR3 reads TGCGCCAGCAGTGAGTCTGTGGCAACCCAGCCCCAGCATTTT.

The chain carries TRBV5-1 and TRBJ2-2; 8 bases are shared with TRBD1. CDR1 is SGHRS and CDR2 is YFSETQ in the germline V gene. This CDR3 has 17 amino acids. V dropped 1 base and J dropped 2; count of bases not matched to a gene: 7. CDR3 loop: CASSLKPGGPNTGELFF. CDR3 nucleotides: TGCGCCAGCAGCTTGAAACCAGGGGGCCCCAACACCGGGGAGCTGTTTTTT.

The chain joins TRBV7-8 to TRBJ2-1; D may be TRBD2 (6 bases). CDR1 and CDR2 from the germline V gene are SGHVS and FQNEAQ. The CDR3 has 16 amino acids. V was clipped by 5 bases and J by 5 bases, with 19 bases between them. CDR3 in amino acids: CASSPYTGVLDNEQFF. The CDR3 DNA sequence: TGTGCCAGCAGCCCCTATACGGGGGTCTTAGACAATGAGCAGTTCTTC.

The rearrangement uses TRBV7-9 and TRBJ1-1, with TRBD1 matching 7 bases. V trimming: 5 bases; J trimming: 4 bases; junction bases outside the gene matches: 4. The CDR3 totals 13 residues. Germline V gene sequence: CDR1 SEHNR, CDR2 FQNEAQ (reference sequence). As DNA, the CDR3 is TGTGCCAGCAGCCCTCAGGGGGGCACTGAAGCTTTCTTT. This translates into CASSPQGGTEAFF. Complete variable domain (other parts from reference TRBV7-9 and TRBJ1-1): DTGVSQNPRHKITKRGQNVTFRCDPISEHNRLYWYRQTLGQGPEFLTYFQNEAQLEKSRLLSDRFSAERPKGSFSTLEIQRTEQGDSAMYLCASSPQGGTEAFFGQGTRLTVV.

The rearrangement links TRBV6-4 to TRBJ2-7; 8 nucleotides align to TRBD1. Germline assignment: CDR1 MRHNA and CDR2 SNTAGT. The CDR3 is 15 residues long. The V gene end was trimmed by 3 bases and the J gene end by 0 bases; junction bases not matched to a gene: 4. In DNA form, the CDR3 reads TGTGCCAGCAGTGAGGGGACAGGCAGCTCCTACGAGCAGTACTTC. It codes for CASSEGTGSSYEQYF.

The J gene is TRBJ1-2, the V gene TRBV5-6; D call uncertain. CDR3 length: 13 amino acids. Trimming shortened V by 1 base and J by 4 bases, and 8 bases separated the two germline ends. Germline values: CDR1 SGHDT, CDR2 YYEEEE. The CDR3 sequence: CASSLSQAYGYTF. The CDR3 DNA is TGTGCCAGCAGCTTGTCCCAGGCCTATGGCTACACCTTC.

This clone was seen once. This same CDR3 is encoded by further DNA sequences in the sample. V is TRBV30 and J is TRBJ2-2, with D possibly being TRBD2 (6 bases). The CDR3 sequence is 13 residues long. Trimming removed 7 bases at V and 7 bases at J, with 16 bases between. CDR1 is GTSNPN, CDR2 SVGIG, per germline (reference sequence). For the CDR3, the DNA is TGTGCCTCCCTGGGGGAGGTGGGCGGGGAGCTGTTTTTT. Translating it yields CASLGEVGGELFF.

This clone was recorded many times. V gene TRBV6-1 combines with J gene TRBJ1-2, with D tentatively TRBD1 (5 bases). The ends were cut back, 3 bases at V and 5 bases at J, with 16 bases in the middle. The CDR3 totals 15 residues. Germline lookup yields CDR1 MNHNS and CDR2 SASEGT. The CDR3 bases are TGTGCCAGCAGTGATGGTCCGGAGGGACTTTATGGCTACACCTTC. This encodes CASSDGPEGLYGYTF.

The rearrangement uses TRBV28 and TRBJ2-7, with D hard to call. Germline V CDR1 and CDR2: MDHEN, SYDVKM. The CDR3 runs to 14 residues. V shed 5 bases and J shed 4 bases, with 15 bases lying between them. The CDR3 here is CASSPRIQNYEQYF. As DNA, the CDR3 is TGTGCCAGCAGTCCGAGGATTCAAAATTACGAGCAGTACTTC.

V usage is TRBV10-2 and J usage is TRBJ2-2, with a possible D match to TRBD1 (6 bases). Germline V lookup: CDR1 WSHSY, CDR2 SAAADI. V was clipped by 5 bases and J by 4 bases, with 8 bases between them. The CDR3 spans 13 residues. CDR3 sequence reads: CASSTGSTGELFF. The CDR3 DNA reads TGCGCCAGCAGTACAGGGAGCACCGGGGAGCTGTTTTTT.

Only a few counts were recorded for this clone. The chain combines TRBV18 with TRBJ1-2; TRBD1 agrees at 11 bases. CDR1 and CDR2 (germline): KGHSH, LQKENI. V was clipped by 4 bases and J by 4 bases; unmatched bases: 5. The CDR3 is made up of 15 amino acids. CDR3: CASSRGQGASYGYTF. The CDR3 DNA follows: TGTGCCAGCTCACGTGGACAGGGGGCTTCCTATGGCTACACCTTC.

The rearrangement links TRBV10-1 to TRBJ1-2; 8 nucleotides agree with TRBD1. The CDR3 spans 12 residues. Germline V gene sequence: CDR1 WNHNN, CDR2 SYGVQD (reference sequence). J lost 8 bases, V lost 8 bases, and 7 bases had no gene match. CDR3 DNA sequence: TGCGCCAGCCCGACAGGGGCCATGGGCTACACCTTC. Amino acid sequence: CASPTGAMGYTF.

A few counts support this clone. The J gene is TRBJ1-2, the V gene TRBV28, with 8 positions matching TRBD1. The CDR3 runs to 14 residues. The trim removed 7 bases at V and 5 bases at J, leaving 9 bases unmatched. Germline V gene data show CDR1 as MDHEN and CDR2 as SYDVKM. CDR3 in DNA: TGTGCCAGCACCTCCAGGCAGGGGGCGTATGGCTACACCTTC. Amino acid sequence: CASTSRQGAYGYTF.

This chain uses TRBV11-3 with TRBJ1-1, with 10 bases matching TRBD1. Germline CDR1 and CDR2: SGHNT and YENEEA. The CDR3 extends over 14 amino acids. V gave up 6 bases and J gave up 4 bases; unmatched junction bases: 5. CDR3 sequence (DNA): TGTGCCAGCAGGCGACAGGGGGCAGGCACTGAAGCTTTCTTT. This gives the protein CASRRQGAGTEAFF.

This clone was seen only a few times. The V call is TRBV15, the J call TRBJ2-3; D might be TRBD2 (5 bases). V lost 4 bases, J lost 1 base, and 9 bases lay in between. The CDR3 totals 14 residues. From germline, CDR1 is LNHNV and CDR2 YYDKDF (reference sequence). The CDR3 region is CATSNSAGTDTQYF. The CDR3 coding sequence is TGTGCCACCAGCAATAGCGCGGGCACAGATACGCAGTATTTT.

For the CDR3, the DNA is TGTGCCAGCAGCTTAGCTGGGTCTCAGGCGGGTACGCAGTATTTT. Protein: CASSLAGSQAGTQYF. The V and J genes are TRBV7-2 and TRBJ2-3; weak D call: TRBD2 (5 bases). With 0 bases removed from V and 8 bases from J, the gap between germline ends came to 15 bases. CDR1 and CDR2 (germline): SGHTA, FQGNSA. The CDR3 spans 15 residues.

The CDR3, as DNA: TGTGCCAGCAGTCACTCGGGGGAAAGCAATCAGCCCCAGCATTTT. It is translated as CASSHSGESNQPQHF. The V gene is TRBV28, the J gene TRBJ1-5; perhaps TRBD1 as D (5 bases). The length of the CDR3 is 15 residues. The V end was cut by 5 bases, the J end by 1 base, with 12 bases between. Germline V gives CDR1 MDHEN, CDR2 SYDVKM. Full variable domain (rest looked up from reference TRBV28 and TRBJ1-5): DVKVTQSSRYLVKRTGEKVFLECVQDMDHENMFWYRQDPGLGLRLIYFSYDVKMKEKGDIPEGYSVSREKKERFSLILESASTNQTSMYLCASSHSGESNQPQHFGDGTRLSIL.

This chain connects TRBV18 to TRBJ2-6, with a tentative D call TRBD1 (6 bases). Germline values: CDR1 KGHSH, CDR2 LQKENI. The CDR3 runs 15 residues. Trimming removed 1 base from V and 4 bases from J, with 8 bases in between. CDR3 sequence reads: CASSPRGTGANVLTF. CDR3 DNA: TGTGCCAGCTCACCACGGGGGACAGGGGCCAACGTCCTGACTTTC.